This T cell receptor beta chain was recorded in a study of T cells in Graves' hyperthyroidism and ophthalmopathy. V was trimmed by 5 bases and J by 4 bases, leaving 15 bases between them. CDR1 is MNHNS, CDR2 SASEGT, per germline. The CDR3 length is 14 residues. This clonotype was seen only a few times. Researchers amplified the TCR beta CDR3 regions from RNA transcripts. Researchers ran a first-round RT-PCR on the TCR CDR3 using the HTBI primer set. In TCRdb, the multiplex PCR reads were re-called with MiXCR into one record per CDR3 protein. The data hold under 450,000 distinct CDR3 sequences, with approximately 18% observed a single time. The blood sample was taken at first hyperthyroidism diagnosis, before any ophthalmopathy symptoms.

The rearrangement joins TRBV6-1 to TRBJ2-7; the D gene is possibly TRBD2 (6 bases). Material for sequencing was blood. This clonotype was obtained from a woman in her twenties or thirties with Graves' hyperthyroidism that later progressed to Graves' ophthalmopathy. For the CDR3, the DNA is TGTGCCAGCAGTCGTGGGACTTCCAGATACGAGCAGTACTTC. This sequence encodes CASSRGTSRYEQYF.